Listed here is a single T cell receptor (beta chain). The antigen it recognizes is unknown. Per-base quality was not reported, and no clone a single base away is much larger than it. The data stem from a study of blood T cell repertoires in COVID-19 (dated by TCRdb to the early 2020s). Turning to the overall study: Samples covering the acute and convalescent phases of COVID-19 were provided by collaborators in the United States, Italy and Spain. The material from the prospective study consisted of cDNA or gDNA derived from T cells, B-cell-depleted T cells, or PBMCs. The dataset comprised deeply sampled blood TCRbeta repertoires from subjects exposed to, actively infected with, or recovered from COVID-19. The repertoires were released in a freely available public database meant as a resource for research on the immune response to SARS-CoV-2. Samples came from the ongoing ImmuneRACE study (first 160 participants) plus 1,254 subjects from 6 global collaborators. Sample metadata almost always included a de-identified subject ID, COVID-19 status, age in years and sex. HLA class I and class II types, where available, came from metadata supplied by the sample provider rather than from assay-based typing. General study outcomes and caveats: How much clinical and demographic metadata was included differed by source and by participant, and the metadata was provided uncurated.

The CDR3 contains 15 residues, cysteine and phenylalanine counted. The only DNA kept is the CDR3, 45 bases in frame from the first base. The V and J ends are trimmed by 6 bases and 1 base, leaving 15 bases between them. CDR1 and CDR2, looked up from the germline V gene (reference sequence), are MNHEY and SMNVEV. TCRbeta CDR3 regions were amplified from genomic DNA by means of the immunoSEQ Assay, a bias-controlled multiplex PCR. On the authors' methods: The number of nucleated cells in each sample was estimated from the amplification of reference gene primers within the assay. Sequence reads were collapsed and filtered to measure the absolute abundance of every unique TCRbeta CDR3 rearrangement. Productive Simpson clonality was computed per sample as the square root of Simpson's diversity index over productive rearrangements. Sourced from immuneACCESS, this table was stored by TCRdb with only in-frame sequences that have V and J called. A share of the clones is absent; for the studies checked, an unresolved V gene accounts for under half, and the remainder has no known explanation. The DNA gave D and trimming, while V, J and clone size come from that table. For this sample the table gives 200,000 or so clones, of which around 80% were detected only once. Of the sample, around 13% falls within the top ten clones.

Collaborating institutions collected whole blood in K2EDTA tubes following their own protocols. For TCRbeta analysis, collaborators shipped samples as frozen whole blood, isolated PBMCs, or DNA extracted from either of those sample types. What was sequenced was peripheral blood. This TCR was sampled from a human donor in a cohort sampled during active COVID-19. This receptor chain uses TRBV27 and TRBJ2-5; perhaps TRBD1 is the D gene, with 6 bases matching. In nucleotides, the sequence is TGTGCCAGCAGAAGAATCCGGGACACCCAAGAGACCCAGTACTTC. Translated, it gives CASRRIRDTQETQYF.